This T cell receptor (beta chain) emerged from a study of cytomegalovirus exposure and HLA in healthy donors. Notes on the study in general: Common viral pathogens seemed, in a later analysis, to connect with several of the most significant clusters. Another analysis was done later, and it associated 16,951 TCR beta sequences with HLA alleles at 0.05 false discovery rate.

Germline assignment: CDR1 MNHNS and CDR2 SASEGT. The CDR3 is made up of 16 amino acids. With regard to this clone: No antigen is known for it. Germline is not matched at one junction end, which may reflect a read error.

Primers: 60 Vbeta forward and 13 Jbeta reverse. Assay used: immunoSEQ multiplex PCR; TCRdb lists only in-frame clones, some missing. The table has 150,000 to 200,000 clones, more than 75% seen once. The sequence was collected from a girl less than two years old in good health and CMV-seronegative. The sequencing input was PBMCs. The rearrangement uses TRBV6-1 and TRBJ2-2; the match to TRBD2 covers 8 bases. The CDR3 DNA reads TGTGCCGGCAGTGAACTGGCGGGGGGGAACACCGGGGAGCTGTTTTTT. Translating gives CAGSELAGGNTGELFF.